The clone carrying this TCR beta chain was found a few times. Its antigen is not known. The data derive from a study of T cells in Graves' hyperthyroidism and ophthalmopathy. Amplified TCR beta CDR3 regions derived from RNA transcripts. The study used the HTBI primer set for a first-round RT-PCR of the TCR CDR3. MiXCR, applied by TCRdb to the multiplex PCR reads, yields one record per CDR3 protein. The sample holds under 650,000 distinct CDR3 sequences, about a sixth seen once. Study results and limitations: Appearing also in blood were most of the thyroid clonotypes expanded above 0.001. Model-based prediction identified ophthalmopathy a median 6.5 months prior to its onset.

CDR1 and CDR2 from the germline V gene are MNHEY and SVGEGT. This CDR3 spans 15 amino acids. The ends were cut back, 8 bases at V and 5 bases at J, with 22 bases in the middle. Source material: blood. This TCR came from a woman in her 30s with Graves' hyperthyroidism. The rearrangement joins TRBV6-2 or TRBV6-3 to TRBJ2-7, with D possibly matching TRBD2 (6 bases). CDR3 nucleotides: TGTGCCAGCGAGGCCGGGCCAGAGTGGGAGGACGAGCAGTACTTC. It is translated as CASEAGPEWEDEQYF.